These 27 T cell receptor beta chains were all obtained from the same sample, sequenced in a study of cytomegalovirus exposure and HLA in healthy donors. Researchers ran the PCR with 60 Vbeta and 13 Jbeta primers. The assay was immunoSEQ multiplex PCR, and TCRdb's table has in-frame clones only and misses some. The table includes about 160,000 clones, nearly 80% detected once. The specimen was PBMCs. Receptors were obtained from a woman in her thirties or forties in good health and CMV-seronegative.

The V and J genes are TRBV7-9 and TRBJ1-5; unclear D gene. CDR3 size: 15 residues. CDR1 is SEHNR, CDR2 FQNEAQ, per germline (reference sequence). V lost 4 bases to trimming and J lost 0 bases, with 10 bases between them. CDR3 amino acids: CASSSNLYSNQPQHF. The DNA of the CDR3 is TGTGCCAGCAGCTCAAATCTCTATAGCAATCAGCCCCAGCATTTT.

The chain combines TRBV28 with TRBJ1-5, with D perhaps TRBD1 (5 bases). Trimming pared 3 bases from V and 1 base from J, leaving 16 bases between. In germline, CDR1 is MDHEN, CDR2 SYDVKM. This CDR3 has 17 amino acids. CDR3 sequence: CASSLNAGLGSNQPQHF. Here the CDR3 DNA reads TGTGCCAGCAGTTTGAATGCAGGGTTGGGGAGCAATCAGCCCCAGCATTTT.

This rearrangement joins TRBV2 to TRBJ1-2; 11 bases line up with TRBD1. The CDR3 has 18 residues. The germline CDR1 and CDR2 sequences are SNHLY and FYNNEI. V lost 5 bases to trimming and J lost 7 bases; unmatched junction nucleotides: 18. The CDR3 here is CASSSLGQGADGDFGYTF. The DNA for the CDR3 is TGTGCCAGCAGTTCTCTTGGACAGGGGGCGGATGGTGATTTTGGCTACACCTTC.

The chain joins TRBV6-5 to TRBJ1-1, with D uncertain. The V gene's germline CDR1 is MNHEY and CDR2 SVGAGI. CDR3 length: 14 residues. V was pared by 10 bases and J by 1 base, with 16 bases between. This CDR3 reads CATIRGGSNTEAFF. CDR3 DNA: TGTGCCACCATCCGGGGAGGGTCGAACACTGAAGCTTTCTTT.

This clone was found once. This chain connects TRBV7-6 to TRBJ2-7; 7 bases agree with TRBD1. CDR1 and CDR2 from the germline V gene are SGHVS and FNYEAQ. Trimming took 5 bases from V and 0 from J; bases not matched to a gene: 4. This CDR3 has 14 residues. CDR3 in amino acids: CASSRNRGSYEQYF. The CDR3 DNA is TGTGCCAGCAGCCGAAACAGGGGCTCCTACGAGCAGTACTTC.

In nucleotides, the CDR3 is TGTGCCAGCAACGATCGCGACAGACAAGAGACCCAGTACTTC. This encodes CASNDRDRQETQYF. V usage is TRBV2 and J usage is TRBJ2-5, with D possibly being TRBD1 (5 bases). Trimming cost V 7 bases and J 2 bases, with 14 bases left between them. The CDR3 has 14 residues. Germline CDR1 and CDR2: SNHLY and FYNNEI.

The chain carries TRBV7-9 and TRBJ1-2, with 11 bases lining up with TRBD1. CDR1 is SEHNR, CDR2 FQNEAQ, per germline (reference sequence). The CDR3 contains 14 residues. Losses at the gene ends were 3 bases for V and 7 bases for J; bases not matched to a gene: 4. The CDR3 bases are TGTGCCAGCAGCTTGGGACAGGGGGAGGGTGGCTACACCTTC. It codes for CASSLGQGEGGYTF. The whole variable domain, filled in from reference TRBV7-9 and TRBJ1-2, reads DTGVSQNPRHKITKRGQNVTFRCDPISEHNRLYWYRQTLGQGPEFLTYFQNEAQLEKSRLLSDRFSAERPKGSFSTLEIQRTEQGDSAMYLCASSLGQGEGGYTFGSGTRLTVV.

CDR3 in DNA: TGTGCCAGCAGCTTAAGGGTAGGACTTCTCACAGATACGCAGTATTTT. Translation: CASSLRVGLLTDTQYF. The J gene is TRBJ2-3, the V gene TRBV11-2, with a tentative D call TRBD2 (5 bases). Germline CDR1 SGHAT, CDR2 FQNNGV. This CDR3 spans 16 amino acids. Trimming took off 2 bases at V and 2 bases at J, with 14 bases between the two ends.

The chain recombines TRBV5-1 with TRBJ2-3; D ambiguous. The CDR3 totals 13 residues. Looked up from germline, CDR1 is SGHRS and CDR2 is YFSETQ. Trimming removed 2 bases from V and 5 bases from J, with 9 bases in between. CDR3 DNA sequence: TGCGCCAGCAGCTTCCTAACTTTAGATACGCAGTATTTT. Encoded protein: CASSFLTLDTQYF.

V and J are TRBV5-1 and TRBJ2-7; 9 bases match TRBD1. With 3 bases clipped from V and 0 bases from J, the junction kept 4 bases outside the gene matches. The CDR3 sequence is 15 residues long. CDR1 and CDR2 (germline): SGHRS, YFSETQ. The CDR3 sequence is CASSSRQGVSYEQYF. Here the CDR3 DNA reads TGCGCCAGCAGCTCCAGACAGGGGGTCTCCTACGAGCAGTACTTC.

The chain is built from TRBV5-1 and TRBJ2-2; D is uncertain. V shed 1 base and J shed 1 base, with 8 bases lying between them. Germline lookup yields CDR1 SGHRS and CDR2 YFSETQ. The length of the CDR3 is 15 residues. The CDR3 protein is CASSLTPGNTGELFF. Here the CDR3 DNA reads TGCGCCAGCAGCTTGACCCCCGGGAACACCGGGGAGCTGTTTTTT.

This clone showed up just a few times. This chain connects TRBV6-5 to TRBJ1-5; a possible D gene is TRBD1 (5 bases). The CDR3 extends over 12 amino acids. V was clipped by 0 bases and J by 10 bases, with 7 bases between them. Germline CDR1 and CDR2: MNHEY and SVGAGI. CDR3 sequence (DNA): TGTGCCAGCAGTTACTCAGGGGAACCCCAGCATTTT. Amino acids: CASSYSGEPQHF.

The chain links TRBV18 to TRBJ1-1; 7 bases fit TRBD1. The V segment lost 4 bases and the J segment 1 base; nucleotides outside the gene matches: 3. The CDR3 covers 14 residues. Germline V gives CDR1 KGHSH, CDR2 LQKENI. The CDR3 reads CASSRDSENTEAFF. CDR3 coding DNA: TGTGCCAGCTCACGGGACAGTGAGAACACTGAAGCTTTCTTT.

For this clone: Relative to the germline gene, one junction end is altered; a read error may explain this. This chain links TRBV7-9 with TRBJ1-5, with D hard to call. Germline CDR1 SEHNR, CDR2 FQNEAQ (reference sequence). This CDR3 contains 16 residues. The CDR3, as DNA: TGTTCCAGCAGCTTAGTGGGAGGGTTAAGCAATCAGCCCCAGCATTTT. Translated: CSSSLVGGLSNQPQHF. Filled out from reference TRBV7-9 and TRBJ1-5, the complete variable domain reads DTGVSQNPRHKITKRGQNVTFRCDPISEHNRLYWYRQTLGQGPEFLTYFQNEAQLEKSRLLSDRFSAERPKGSFSTLEIQRTEQGDSAMYLCSSSLVGGLSNQPQHFGDGTRLSIL.

The chain joins TRBV2 to TRBJ2-2; D is possibly TRBD2 (6 bases). Trimming removed 9 bases from V and 4 bases from J, with 18 bases in between. From germline, CDR1 is SNHLY and CDR2 FYNNEI. There are 15 residues in the CDR3. The CDR3 loop is CASRNAGLGTGELFF. The CDR3, as DNA: TGTGCCAGTAGGAATGCGGGGCTGGGCACCGGGGAGCTGTTTTTT.

The chain couples TRBV18 to TRBJ1-2, with 8 bases identical to TRBD1. Per germline, CDR1 KGHSH and CDR2 LQKENI. With V trimmed by 3 bases and J by 6 bases, 6 bases remained unmatched. This CDR3 comprises 14 residues. CDR3 in amino acids: CASSPLSGGDGYTF. The CDR3 nucleotides read TGTGCCAGCTCACCCTTATCAGGGGGCGATGGCTACACCTTC. The variable domain in full, completed from reference TRBV18 and TRBJ1-2, reads NAGVMQNPRHLVRRRGQEARLRCSPMKGHSHVYWYRQLPEEGLKFMVYLQKENIIDESGMPKERFSAEFPKEGPSILRIQQVVRGDSAAYFCASSPLSGGDGYTFGSGTRLTVV.

This clone was detected only once. This sequence joins TRBV5-1 and TRBJ1-1, with 7 nucleotides matching TRBD1. The CDR3 is made up of 14 amino acids. The J segment lost 3 bases and the V segment lost 0 bases, leaving 2 bases of the junction unmatched. Germline loops: CDR1 SGHRS, CDR2 YFSETQ. DNA for the CDR3: TGCGCCAGCAGCTTGGAGGGGGCCGACACTGAAGCTTTCTTT. It codes for CASSLEGADTEAFF.

The J gene is TRBJ1-5, the V gene TRBV12-5; 7 bases map to TRBD1. The CDR3 totals 15 residues. Germline assignment: CDR1 LGHNT and CDR2 FRNRAP. The V and J ends lost 4 bases and 4 bases, in that order; junction bases with no gene match: 7. The CDR3 coding sequence is TGTGCTAGTGGTTCCCCCTCACAGGGGAATCAGCCCCAGCATTTT. Translated, it gives CASGSPSQGNQPQHF.

The rearrangement uses TRBV28 and TRBJ2-4; tentative D call: TRBD1 (5 bases). V gave up 3 bases and J gave up 1 base, with 10 bases separating them. This CDR3 spans 15 amino acids. From germline, CDR1 is MDHEN and CDR2 SYDVKM. The CDR3 reads CASSLMGQAKNIQYF. CDR3 nucleotide sequence: TGTGCCAGCAGTTTGATGGGGCAGGCCAAAAACATTCAGTACTTC. The full variable domain, in which reference TRBV28 and TRBJ2-4 provide the parts outside the CDR3, is DVKVTQSSRYLVKRTGEKVFLECVQDMDHENMFWYRQDPGLGLRLIYFSYDVKMKEKGDIPEGYSVSREKKERFSLILESASTNQTSMYLCASSLMGQAKNIQYFGAGTRLSVL.

V is TRBV19 and J is TRBJ2-2; tentative D call: TRBD1 (6 bases). Germline-derived CDR1 and CDR2 are LNHDA and SQIVND (reference sequence). The CDR3 sequence is 16 residues long. V lost 4 bases and J 0 bases, leaving 12 bases between the germline ends. CDR3 region: CASSKKTGSNTGELFF. The DNA of the CDR3 is TGTGCCAGTAGTAAAAAGACAGGTTCGAACACCGGGGAGCTGTTTTTT.

This clone has a handful of counts. V and J are TRBV5-1 and TRBJ2-2; D might be TRBD1 (6 bases). V was cut by 4 bases and J by 10 bases, with 17 bases left in between. The CDR3 runs to 14 residues. The germline gives CDR1 SGHRS, CDR2 YFSETQ. The CDR3 spells CASSRDKFLAELFF. The CDR3 DNA is TGCGCCAGCAGCCGGGACAAGTTCCTGGCGGAGCTGTTTTTT.

The chain joins TRBV28 to TRBJ1-4, with D possibly matching TRBD1 (5 bases). V was shortened by 3 bases and J by 2 bases, with 22 bases between the two germline ends. This CDR3 spans 19 amino acids. Germline-derived CDR1 and CDR2 are MDHEN and SYDVKM. The CDR3 reads CASSLSFNGGSGTNEKLFF. The CDR3 DNA follows: TGTGCCAGCAGTTTGTCGTTCAACGGGGGTTCTGGTACTAATGAAAAACTGTTTTTT.

This clone was seen only a few times. The chain recombines TRBV11-3 with TRBJ2-7, with 9 bases aligning to TRBD2. Germline V gene sequence: CDR1 SGHNT, CDR2 YENEEA. V shed 4 bases, J shed 4 bases, and the junction held 2 bases outside the gene matches. The CDR3 sequence is 13 residues long. CDR3 bases: TGTGCCAGCAGCTGGGCGGGGGGGTACGAGCAGTACTTC. This gives the protein CASSWAGGYEQYF. Supplemented by reference TRBV11-3 and TRBJ2-7, the full variable domain reads EAGVVQSPRYKIIEKKQPVAFWCNPISGHNTLYWYLQNLGQGPELLIRYENEEAVDDSQLPKDRFSAERLKGVDSTLKIQPAELGDSAVYLCASSWAGGYEQYFGPGTRLTVT.

The genes are TRBV9 and TRBJ2-1; D is possibly TRBD1 (7 bases). CDR1 SGDLS and CDR2 YYNGEE come from the germline V gene. This CDR3 is built from 17 residues. Trimming removed 0 bases at V and 4 bases at J, with 17 bases between. For the CDR3, the DNA is TGTGCCAGCAGCGTAGCGGGGCAGGGGGGCAGGTACAATGAGCAGTTCTTC. Residues: CASSVAGQGGRYNEQFF.

Only one count was recorded for this clone. This sequence joins TRBV19 and TRBJ2-1, with TRBD1 matching over 7 bases. This CDR3 has 14 amino acids. CDR1 is LNHDA, CDR2 SQIVND, per germline (reference sequence). V lost 9 bases, J lost 3 bases, and 8 bases stayed unmatched. Here the CDR3 reads CASHDRVNYNEQFF. CDR3 DNA sequence: TGTGCCAGCCACGACAGGGTTAACTACAATGAGCAGTTCTTC.

The V and J genes are TRBV5-5 and TRBJ2-7, with 7 bases lining up with TRBD2. Trimming cost V 3 bases and J 3 bases; bases outside gene matches: 6. The CDR3 runs to 14 residues. Germline V CDR1 and CDR2: SGHKS, YYEKEE (reference sequence). Here the CDR3 DNA reads TGTGCCAGCAGCTCATCTAGCGGAAACTACGAGCAGTACTTC. It translates to CASSSSSGNYEQYF.

This chain joins TRBV7-6 and TRBJ2-3, with 7 bases lining up with TRBD2. The germline gives CDR1 SGHVS, CDR2 FNYEAQ. The CDR3 has 15 amino acids. V trimming: 5 bases; J trimming: 2 bases; junction bases outside the gene matches: 7. The chain's CDR3 is CASSPKRGFTDTQYF. For the CDR3, the DNA is TGTGCCAGCAGCCCTAAGCGGGGCTTCACAGATACGCAGTATTTT. The full variable domain, its missing parts supplied by reference TRBV7-6 and TRBJ2-3, is GAGVSQSPRYKVTKRGQDVALRCDPISGHVSLYWYRQALGQGPEFLTYFNYEAQQDKSGLPNDRFSAERPEGSISTLTIQRTEQRDSAMYRCASSPKRGFTDTQYFGPGTRLTVL.